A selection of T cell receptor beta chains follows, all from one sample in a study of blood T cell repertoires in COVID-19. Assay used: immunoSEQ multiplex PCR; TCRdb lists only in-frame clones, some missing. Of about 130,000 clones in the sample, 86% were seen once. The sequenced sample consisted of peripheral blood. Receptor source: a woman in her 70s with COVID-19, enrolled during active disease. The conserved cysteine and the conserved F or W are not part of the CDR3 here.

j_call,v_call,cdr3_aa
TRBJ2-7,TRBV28,ASSPAGLAGGTDYYEQY
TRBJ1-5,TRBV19,ASSPRTGASFGNQPQH
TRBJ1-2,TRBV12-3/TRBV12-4,ASSFSTGRGYT
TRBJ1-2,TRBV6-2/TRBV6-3,ASSPTDRGGGGYT
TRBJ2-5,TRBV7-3,ASSRQGLETQY
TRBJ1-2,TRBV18,ASFSGAANYGYT
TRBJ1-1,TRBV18,ASSPPRAQYTEAF
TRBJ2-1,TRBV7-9,ASSEQGNEQF
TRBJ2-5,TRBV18,ASSPTLAASQETQY
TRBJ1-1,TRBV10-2,ASSGTPTGGEWSSRMVNTEAF